The T cell receptor (beta chain) described here comes from a study of shared clonotypes between healthy human individuals. Whole-study results and caveats: The authors sampled blood alone, and tissue repertoires likely differ.

Profiled with immunoSEQ multiplex PCR; TCRdb holds only in-frame clones, not every one. The repertoire holds 400,000 to 500,000 clones, with approximately 79% as singletons. The CDR3 sequence is 11 residues long. V was cut by 2 bases and J by 3 bases, with 5 bases left in between. Germline V gene sequence: CDR1 GTSNPN, CDR2 SVGIG (reference sequence). Of note for this clone: What it recognizes is unknown.

This clonotype was obtained from a middle-aged woman in good health. Some clones in this sample may be carry-over from other donors' samples. The genes are TRBV30 and TRBJ2-7; D not certain. Sequencing was performed on PBMCs. The CDR3 DNA follows: TGTGCCTGGAGTAATAACTACGAGCAGTACTTC. Its translation is CAWSNNYEQYF. Filled out from reference TRBV30 and TRBJ2-7, the complete variable domain reads SQTIHQWPATLVQPVGSPLSLECTVEGTSNPNLYWYRQAAGRGLQLLFYSVGIGQISSEVPQNLSASRPQDRQFILSSKKLLLSDSGFYLCAWSNNYEQYFGPGTRLTVT.